The following is a T cell receptor (beta chain) sequence with its context. The antigen is unknown. MiXCR, applied by TCRdb to the 5' RACE reads, yields one record per CDR3 protein. The table has under 850,000 distinct CDR3 sequences, roughly 19% seen once. This record belongs to a study of CD8 T cells in ankylosing spondylitis. Study conclusions and caveats: It appeared that ankylosing spondylitis blood was characterized by a TCR beta motif of roughly 8 highly homologous variants.

V lost 4 bases, J lost 0 bases, and 5 bases stayed unmatched. From germline, CDR1 is SEHNR and CDR2 FQNEAQ (reference sequence). The CDR3 totals 17 residues. Specimen: blood, either unsorted or a sorted T cell fraction (not recorded which). The clonotype was recovered from a male donor with ankylosing spondylitis. This chain connects TRBV7-9 to TRBJ2-3; 12 bases align to TRBD2. CDR3 sequence (DNA): TGTGCCAGCAGCTCGATAGGGACTAGCGGGAGCACAGATACGCAGTATTTT. This sequence encodes CASSSIGTSGSTDTQYF.